One and the same sample provided the 24 T cell receptor beta chains below, sequenced in a study of CD8 T cells in ankylosing spondylitis. One entry per CDR3 protein results from TCRdb running MiXCR on the 5' RACE reads. This repertoire shows hundreds of thousands of distinct CDR3 sequences, about 10% found once; its top ten account for approximately 20%. Sequencing used blood, either unsorted or a sorted T cell fraction (not recorded which). These receptors were taken from a male donor with ankylosing spondylitis or in good health (not recorded which).

Ten or more counts support this clonotype. The chain uses TRBV7-2 and TRBJ2-6; D possibly corresponds to TRBD1 (6 bases). The CDR3 totals 15 residues. The ends were cut back, 4 bases at V and 0 bases at J, with 7 bases in the middle. Germline CDR1 and CDR2: SGHTA and FQGNSA. The DNA of the CDR3 is TGTGCCAGCAGCTCAGGGGACTCTGGGGCCAACGTCCTGACTTTC. It specifies CASSSGDSGANVLTF.

In this sample, this clonotype turned up a few times. The chain couples TRBV3-1 to TRBJ1-1, with 10 bases lining up with TRBD1. The CDR3 is 15 amino acids. Germline CDR1 reads LGHDT; CDR2 reads YNNKEL (reference sequence). Trimming at V came to 7 bases and at J to 3 bases, leaving 8 bases not matched to a gene. CDR3 amino acids: CASTSSGTGDTEAFF. The CDR3 coding sequence is TGTGCCAGCACCTCTAGCGGGACAGGGGACACTGAAGCTTTCTTT.

At least ten counts were recorded for this clonotype. The J gene is TRBJ2-1, the V gene TRBV12-3 or TRBV12-4; 7 bases are a match to TRBD2. V was pared by 3 bases and J by 3 bases, with 8 bases of the junction left unmatched. This CDR3 comprises 16 residues. CDR3 bases: TGTGCCAGCAGTTTGACTAGCCCAAAGGACTACAATGAGCAGTTCTTC. Translated: CASSLTSPKDYNEQFF.

This clonotype was counted at least ten times. The gene calls are TRBV6-1 and TRBJ1-2; 12 bases agree with TRBD1. The CDR3 totals 17 residues. Germline assignment: CDR1 MNHNS and CDR2 SASEGT. The J segment lost 4 bases and the V segment lost 6 bases, leaving 12 bases of the junction unmatched. The CDR3 nucleotides read TGTGCCAGCAGGCCGGGACAGGGGGCAACTACCCGCTATGGCTACACCTTC. Translated: CASRPGQGATTRYGYTF.

This clonotype was seen a handful of times. Here the CDR3 DNA reads TGTGCCAGCAGCCAAGGGCAGGGAGACACCGGGGAGCTGTTTTTT. This sequence encodes CASSQGQGDTGELFF. The J gene is TRBJ2-2, the V gene TRBV3-1, with D perhaps assigned TRBD1 or TRBD2 (5 bases each). Deletions cut 1 base from V and 3 bases from J, with 9 bases between. CDR1 and CDR2 (germline): LGHDT, YNNKEL (reference sequence). The CDR3 is 15 amino acids.

This clonotype was counted at least ten times. The V and J genes are TRBV7-2 and TRBJ2-3, with 12 bases lining up with TRBD2. Unmatched junction bases numbered 3, after V lost 1 base and J lost 1 base. From germline, CDR1 is SGHTA and CDR2 FQGNSA. This CDR3 has 17 amino acids. The CDR3 sequence: CASSLVLAGGGTDTQYF. CDR3 nucleotides: TGTGCCAGCAGCTTAGTGCTAGCGGGGGGGGGCACAGATACGCAGTATTTT.

This clonotype was seen a few times. V and J are TRBV20-1 and TRBJ1-5; 9 bases agree with TRBD1. Per germline, CDR1 DFQATT and CDR2 SNEGSKA (reference sequence). Losses at the gene ends were 3 bases for V and 1 base for J; bases not matched to a gene: 4. The CDR3 sequence is 15 residues long. The CDR3 bases are TGCAGTGCTAGCCGACAGGGGGAGAGCAATCAGCCCCAGCATTTT. It specifies CSASRQGESNQPQHF.

This clonotype was recorded a few times. This chain links TRBV20-1 with TRBJ1-4; a possible D gene is TRBD1 (5 bases). Germline CDR1 is DFQATT and CDR2 is SNEGSKA (reference sequence). The CDR3 is 13 amino acids. Trimming removed 5 bases from V and 8 bases from J, with 15 bases in between. CDR3 amino acids: CSAELGGDEKLFF. The CDR3 DNA reads as TGCAGTGCTGAACTGGGAGGGGACGAAAAACTGTTTTTT.

The sample holds many counts of this clonotype. This chain uses TRBV19 with TRBJ1-1, with TRBD1 matching over 8 bases. Germline lookup yields CDR1 LNHDA and CDR2 SQIVND (reference sequence). Trimming at V came to 4 bases and at J to 8 bases, leaving 6 bases not matched to a gene. This CDR3 comprises 13 residues. Here the CDR3 reads CASSRDRDREAFF. DNA for the CDR3: TGTGCCAGTAGTAGAGACCGGGACAGGGAAGCTTTCTTT.

The table lists this clonotype with a few counts. The chain is built from TRBV14 and TRBJ1-2; possibly TRBD1 for D (6 bases). CDR1 is SGHDN and CDR2 is FVKESK in the germline V gene. CDR3 length equals 13 residues. The V end was cut by 0 bases, the J end by 9 bases, with 11 bases between. CDR3 coding DNA: TGTGCCAGCAGCCAAGATCAGGGGTTAAGCTACACCTTC. This codes for CASSQDQGLSYTF.

This clonotype was seen many times. The chain uses TRBV5-5 and TRBJ1-6, with a weak D call TRBD1 (6 bases). CDR3 size: 15 residues. V dropped 3 bases and J dropped 7 bases, with 14 bases sitting between them. CDR1 and CDR2 (germline): SGHKS, YYEKEE (reference sequence). CDR3 amino acids: CASSSEQGRNSPLHF. CDR3 nucleotide sequence: TGTGCCAGCAGCTCGGAGCAGGGGCGAAATTCACCCCTCCACTTT.

The table lists this clonotype with many counts. This chain links TRBV28 with TRBJ1-1; D perhaps matches TRBD1 (5 bases). CDR1 MDHEN and CDR2 SYDVKM come from the germline V gene. The V and J ends lost 10 bases and 0 bases respectively, with 15 bases between them. The length of the CDR3 is 14 residues. The CDR3 bases are TGTGCCACCATTAGGGGAAACATGAACACTGAAGCTTTCTTT. Translated: CATIRGNMNTEAFF.

The chain has TRBV9 and TRBJ2-7, with D perhaps TRBD1 (5 bases). CDR3 length: 15 residues. Germline V gene data show CDR1 as SGDLS and CDR2 as YYNGEE. The V and J ends lost 1 base and 0 bases respectively, with 11 bases between them. The CDR3 reads CASSVSWGSSYEQYF. The CDR3 bases are TGTGCCAGCAGCGTATCATGGGGCAGCTCCTACGAGCAGTACTTC. Filled out from reference TRBV9 and TRBJ2-7, the complete variable domain reads DSGVTQTPKHLITATGQRVTLRCSPRSGDLSVYWYQQSLDQGLQFLIQYYNGEERAKGNILERFSAQQFPDLHSELNLSSLELGDSALYFCASSVSWGSSYEQYFGPGTRLTVT.

This clonotype is termed medium-sized (0.01 to 0.1%). CDR3 loop: CASSLTAAATNEKLFF. CDR3 bases: TGCGCCAGCAGCTTGACAGCCGCTGCAACTAATGAAAAACTGTTTTTT. V is TRBV5-1 and J is TRBJ1-4; D remains unclear. The CDR3 runs to 16 residues. Germline CDR1 and CDR2: SGHRS and YFSETQ. Trimming shortened V by 1 base and J by 0 bases, and 10 bases separated the two germline ends.

Details on this clonotype: A read error is possible here, since a much larger clone lies one base away. The rearrangement uses TRBV7-2 and TRBJ2-2; 8 bases are a match to TRBD2. In germline, CDR1 is SGHTA, CDR2 FQGNSA. The CDR3 runs 16 residues. The CDR3 coding sequence is TGTGCCAGCACCAACGGGGGGGAGACGAACACCGCGGAGCTGTTTTTT. Its translation is CASTNGGETNTAELFF.

The V and J genes are TRBV18 and TRBJ2-5; 8 nucleotides line up with TRBD2. The CDR3 consists of 14 residues. The germline gives CDR1 KGHSH, CDR2 LQKENI. V shed 3 bases, J shed 5 bases, and the junction held 5 bases outside the gene matches. CDR3 DNA: TGTGCCAGCTCACCTGGACTAGCTCCTGAGACCCAGTACTTC. The encoded protein is CASSPGLAPETQYF.

In this sample, this clonotype turned up many times. The genes are TRBV12-3 or TRBV12-4 and TRBJ1-1; tentatively, D is TRBD1 (5 bases). Trimming removed 7 bases at V and 2 bases at J, with 17 bases between. The CDR3 is made up of 15 amino acids. The CDR3 loop is CASKTLGGTNTEAFF. The CDR3 nucleotides read TGTGCCAGCAAAACCCTGGGGGGGACCAACACTGAAGCTTTCTTT.

The V gene is TRBV11-2, the J gene TRBJ2-5, with no clear D. Germline V gives CDR1 SGHAT, CDR2 FQNNGV. Trimming pared 0 bases from V and 2 bases from J, leaving 4 bases between. The CDR3 is 13 amino acids. The CDR3, as DNA: TGTGCCAGCAGCTTAGAAAGGCAAGAGACCCAGTACTTC. It codes for CASSLERQETQYF.

In this sample, this clonotype turned up many times. The chain links TRBV7-6 to TRBJ1-1; TRBD1 aligns across 7 bases. V was clipped by 5 bases and J by 4 bases; unmatched bases: 4. This CDR3 has 13 amino acids. Looked up from germline, CDR1 is SGHVS and CDR2 is FNYEAQ. CDR3 DNA: TGTGCCAGCAGCGAGTGGGACAGCACTGAAGCTTTCTTT. It specifies CASSEWDSTEAFF.

The V and J genes are TRBV4-1 and TRBJ2-7; D ambiguous. Looked up from germline, CDR1 is MGHRA and CDR2 is YSYEKL. V lost 4 bases and J 0 bases, leaving 19 bases between the germline ends. The CDR3 runs to 17 residues. The CDR3 DNA is TGCGCCAGCAGCCGGGGTCTACCGGGCCATAACTCCTACGAGCAGTACTTC. The encoded protein is CASSRGLPGHNSYEQYF.

This clonotype was observed many times. The CDR3 nucleotides are TGTGCCAGCAGGCGACAGGGAGGACCGTATGGCTACACCTTC. Translation: CASRRQGGPYGYTF. The J gene is TRBJ1-2, the V gene TRBV12-3 or TRBV12-4; 7 bases map to TRBD1. This CDR3 has 14 amino acids. After removal of 6 bases from V and 5 bases from J, the junction contained 9 bases not matched to a gene.

The rearrangement links TRBV28 to TRBJ2-7; D is unclear. The CDR3 has 11 amino acids. Trimming pared 2 bases from V and 6 bases from J, leaving 5 bases between. From germline, CDR1 is MDHEN and CDR2 SYDVKM. The CDR3 reads CASSLTAEQYF. CDR3 bases: TGTGCCAGCAGTTTAACAGCCGAGCAGTACTTC.

This clonotype was seen a handful of times. The gene calls are TRBV12-3 or TRBV12-4 and TRBJ1-3; D is uncertain. Trimming left V 1 base short and J 7 bases short, with 17 bases between. The length of the CDR3 is 16 residues. The CDR3 coding sequence is TGTGCCAGCAGTTTAGGGCTGGCGGTGAATGGCAACACCATATATTTT. This codes for CASSLGLAVNGNTIYF.

This sequence joins TRBV18 and TRBJ1-1, with 7 bases aligning to TRBD1. Trimming at V came to 8 bases and at J to 2 bases, leaving 5 bases not matched to a gene. The CDR3 totals 13 residues. Germline CDR1 KGHSH, CDR2 LQKENI. CDR3 DNA sequence: TGTGCCAGCCAAGGGGGCTCTAACACTGAAGCTTTCTTT. Translated, it gives CASQGGSNTEAFF.